Shown below are 22 T cell receptor beta chains from a single sample sequenced in a study of cytomegalovirus exposure and HLA in healthy donors. PCR amplification relied on 60 Vbeta primers (plus 13 Jbeta primers). Generated by immunoSEQ multiplex PCR, the TCRdb table keeps only in-frame clones and is missing some. This sample's table reports about 87,000 clones. Material for sequencing was PBMCs. These receptors came from a man aged 45-60 years in good health and CMV-seropositive.

Here the CDR3 reads CASSPSDYANTGELFF. In DNA form, the CDR3 reads TGTGCCAGCAGCCCTTCAGACTATGCGAACACCGGGGAGCTGTTTTTT. V gene TRBV14 combines with J gene TRBJ2-2, with D tentatively TRBD2 (5 bases). Trimming left V 4 bases short and J 0 bases short, with 12 bases between. CDR1 SGHDN and CDR2 FVKESK come from the germline V gene. There are 16 residues in the CDR3.

V gene TRBV10-1 combines with J gene TRBJ2-3, with 12 bases fitting TRBD2. This CDR3 contains 15 residues. Trimming took 6 bases from V and 3 from J; bases not matched to a gene: 4. Germline V gene data show CDR1 as WNHNN and CDR2 as SYGVQD (reference sequence). CDR3: CASSQLAGGTDTQYF. CDR3 nucleotide sequence: TGCGCCAGCAGCCAACTAGCGGGAGGAACAGATACGCAGTATTTT.

The chain has TRBV20-1 and TRBJ2-5, with D unclear. The V end was cut by 2 bases, the J end by 3 bases, with 4 bases between. Germline V lookup: CDR1 DFQATT, CDR2 SNEGSKA (reference sequence). This CDR3 spans 11 amino acids. CDR3 amino acids: CSARSKETQYF. For the CDR3, the DNA is TGCAGTGCTAGATCTAAAGAGACCCAGTACTTC.

The chain has TRBV7-2 and TRBJ2-3; TRBD2 might be the D (6 bases). There are 16 residues in the CDR3. The V gene's germline CDR1 is SGHTA and CDR2 FQGNSA. The V end was cut by 1 base, the J end by 3 bases, with 14 bases between. The CDR3 is CASSLGRASLTDTQYF. In DNA form, the CDR3 reads TGTGCCAGCAGCTTAGGGAGGGCGAGCCTGACAGATACGCAGTATTTT.

The chain is built from TRBV4-3 and TRBJ2-5; 7 bases align to TRBD2. The CDR3 extends over 14 amino acids. V lost 4 bases and J lost 2; bases outside the gene matches: 4. Germline assignment: CDR1 LGHNA and CDR2 YSLEER. For the CDR3, the DNA is TGCGCCAGCAGCCGGGAGGGAGGACAAGAGACCCAGTACTTC. This gives the protein CASSREGGQETQYF.

V and J are TRBV27 and TRBJ2-7; the match to TRBD2 covers 11 bases. V trimming: 6 bases; J trimming: 6 bases; junction bases outside the gene matches: 10. Germline CDR1 reads MNHEY; CDR2 reads SMNVEV (reference sequence). The CDR3 totals 15 residues. CDR3 DNA sequence: TGTGCCAGCAGACAAACTAGCGGGAGTTTGCGCGAGCAGTACTTC. Translated, it gives CASRQTSGSLREQYF.

This chain joins TRBV9 and TRBJ2-5; perhaps TRBD2 as D (7 bases). This CDR3 region has 16 residues. The germline gives CDR1 SGDLS, CDR2 YYNGEE. Trimming stripped 3 bases from V and 0 bases from J, with 15 bases between. The CDR3 region has the DNA TGTGCCAGCAGCGCGGAGGGGGGGGCGGACCAAGAGACCCAGTACTTC. Encoded protein: CASSAEGGADQETQYF.

The gene calls are TRBV11-2 and TRBJ1-2; the D is unclear. Germline V CDR1 and CDR2: SGHAT, FQNNGV. The CDR3 totals 16 residues. V was shortened by 1 base and J by 0 bases, with 12 bases between the two germline ends. CDR3 region: CASSLVWQAANYGYTF. CDR3 nucleotide sequence: TGTGCCAGCAGCTTAGTTTGGCAGGCAGCTAACTATGGCTACACCTTC.

V and J are TRBV9 and TRBJ2-3; possible D gene TRBD1, 6 bases. Germline V gives CDR1 SGDLS, CDR2 YYNGEE. The length of the CDR3 is 18 residues. The V gene lost 4 bases and the J gene lost 1 base, with 22 bases spanning the gap. CDR3 sequence: CASSPPGHGARGTDTQYF. The CDR3 DNA reads as TGTGCCAGCAGCCCCCCGGGACACGGGGCGCGCGGCACAGATACGCAGTATTTT.

The chain joins TRBV30 to TRBJ1-5; no definite D call. The CDR3 is made up of 12 amino acids. V was trimmed by 1 base and J by 6 bases, leaving 7 bases between them. Germline V gene sequence: CDR1 GTSNPN, CDR2 SVGIG (reference sequence). The CDR3 protein is CAWSAGGQPQHF. The CDR3 bases are TGTGCCTGGAGTGCTGGAGGTCAGCCCCAGCATTTT.

This rearrangement joins TRBV7-9 to TRBJ2-7, with 7 bases matching TRBD1. V was clipped by 5 bases and J by 3 bases; unmatched bases: 10. Germline V gene data show CDR1 as SEHNR and CDR2 as FQNEAQ (reference sequence). The CDR3 consists of 15 residues. The CDR3 spells CASSPPPGQSYEQYF. Here the CDR3 DNA reads TGTGCCAGCAGCCCCCCCCCGGGACAGAGCTACGAGCAGTACTTC.

V is TRBV11-2 and J is TRBJ1-2; D perhaps matches TRBD1 (5 bases). This CDR3 has 14 amino acids. Looked up from germline, CDR1 is SGHAT and CDR2 is FQNNGV. V lost 4 bases, J lost 8 bases, and 17 bases lay in between. CDR3 in amino acids: CASSSSGRGVGYTF. CDR3 bases: TGTGCCAGCAGCTCGTCCGGGCGGGGGGTAGGCTACACCTTC.

This chain connects TRBV19 to TRBJ2-3, with D possibly being TRBD2 (6 bases). The ends were cut back, 5 bases at V and 3 bases at J, with 12 bases in the middle. Germline V lookup: CDR1 LNHDA, CDR2 SQIVND (reference sequence). This CDR3 spans 14 amino acids. This chain's CDR3 is CASSVLGGTDTQYF. DNA of the CDR3: TGTGCCAGTAGTGTCCTTGGAGGGACAGATACGCAGTATTTT.

The chain has TRBV29-1 and TRBJ2-7; 7 bases agree with TRBD2. The CDR3 is made up of 13 amino acids. J lost 5 bases, V lost 4 bases, and 8 bases had no gene match. Germline V gene data show CDR1 as SQVTM and CDR2 as ANQGSEA. CDR3 amino acids: CSVVLQRDNEQYV. CDR3 DNA: TGCAGCGTTGTGCTCCAGCGGGATAACGAGCAGTACGTC.

The chain couples TRBV30 to TRBJ2-7, with 7 bases matching TRBD2. This CDR3 region has 13 residues. Germline CDR1 is GTSNPN and CDR2 is SVGIG (reference sequence). The ends lost 0 bases at V and 9 bases at J; junction bases unmatched: 8. The CDR3 DNA reads TGTGCCTGGAGTGTACACAGCGGGACCCCGCAGTACTTC. The encoded protein is CAWSVHSGTPQYF.

V usage is TRBV18 and J usage is TRBJ2-1; 9 bases are shared with TRBD2. Germline trimming cut 0 bases from V and 0 bases from J; bases unmatched to any gene: 3. The germline V gene has CDR1 KGHSH and CDR2 LQKENI. The CDR3 loop spans 17 amino acids. CDR3 DNA sequence: TGTGCCAGCTCACCACCACAAGCGGGAGGCTCCTACAATGAGCAGTTCTTC. Translating gives CASSPPQAGGSYNEQFF.

The CDR3, as DNA: TGCAGCGTTCTCACAGGGGACAGAAACACCATATATTTT. This codes for CSVLTGDRNTIYF. The chain combines TRBV29-1 with TRBJ1-3; 7 positions match TRBD1. Per the germline V gene, CDR1 is SQVTM and CDR2 is ANQGSEA. J was trimmed by 5 bases and V by 5 bases; bases with no gene match: 6. The CDR3 totals 13 residues.

The chain is built from TRBV28 and TRBJ2-1; D possibly corresponds to TRBD2 (5 bases). This CDR3 is built from 15 residues. V shed 5 bases and J shed 7 bases, with 18 bases lying between them. CDR1 and CDR2 (germline): MDHEN, SYDVKM. CDR3 DNA sequence: TGTGCCAGCAGTCCCCGGACTGGATCGGCGAATGAGCAGTTCTTC. Its protein product is CASSPRTGSANEQFF.

The chain is built from TRBV4-3 and TRBJ2-3, with 10 bases identical to TRBD2. Germline V gives CDR1 LGHNA, CDR2 YSLEER. Trimming at V came to 0 bases and at J to 6 bases, leaving 9 bases not matched to a gene. The CDR3 loop spans 17 amino acids. For the CDR3, the DNA is TGCGCCAGCAGCCAAGATGGGGCTAGCGGGAGCAGGGATACGCAGTATTTT. As protein: CASSQDGASGSRDTQYF.

The genes are TRBV29-1 and TRBJ2-1, with 9 positions matching TRBD1. Per the germline V gene, CDR1 is SQVTM and CDR2 is ANQGSEA. V gave up 7 bases and J gave up 8 bases; unmatched junction bases: 15. The CDR3 contains 15 residues. CDR3 sequence reads: CSGLGTGWTMDEQFF. Here the CDR3 DNA reads TGCAGCGGACTGGGGACAGGGTGGACGATGGATGAGCAGTTCTTC.

The V call is TRBV30, the J call TRBJ2-1; maybe TRBD1 (5 bases). Trimming took off 5 bases at V and 4 bases at J, with 9 bases between the two ends. The germline CDR1 and CDR2 sequences are GTSNPN and SVGIG (reference sequence). The CDR3 spans 12 residues. DNA of the CDR3: TGTGCCTGGGGTAGGGGTTACAATGAGCAGTTCTTC. This encodes CAWGRGYNEQFF.

V and J are TRBV13 and TRBJ1-4; a possible D gene is TRBD1 (5 bases). CDR1 PRHDT and CDR2 FYEKMQ come from the germline V gene (reference sequence). Deletions cut 4 bases from V and 3 bases from J, with 9 bases between. This CDR3 is built from 14 residues. The CDR3 is CASSSRGANEKLFF. In nucleotides, the CDR3 is TGTGCCAGCAGCTCAAGGGGCGCTAATGAAAAACTGTTTTTT.